This T cell receptor (beta chain) stems from a study of blood T cell repertoires in COVID-19. Repertoires were generated with immunoSEQ multiplex PCR, while TCRdb's copy carries only in-frame clones and drops some. In the table there are a few hundred thousand clones, 70% to 90% of which are singletons. This clone was counted a single time. V lost 5 bases, J lost 5 bases, and 12 bases lay in between. This CDR3 comprises 14 residues. The germline gives CDR1 LNHDA, CDR2 SQIVND (reference sequence). This chain connects TRBV19 to TRBJ2-2; D may be TRBD1 (5 bases). Sequencing was performed on PBMCs or T cells enriched from blood (not recorded which). This receptor was taken from a woman aged 50 to 65 who had recovered from COVID-19. The CDR3 DNA is TGTGCCAGTAGTGTGGACACCCTAACCGGGGAGCTGTTTTTT. It translates to CASSVDTLTGELFF.